One T cell receptor beta chain is described in this entry. These data are taken from a study of T cell responses to AZD1222 COVID-19 vaccine. Germline loops: CDR1 LGHDT, CDR2 YNNKEL (reference sequence). The ends were cut back, 0 bases at V and 7 bases at J, with 7 bases in the middle. This CDR3 has 14 residues. The method was immunoSEQ multiplex PCR; TCRdb's version includes in-frame clones alone and lacks a portion of them. The sample gives 75,000 to 100,000 clones, approximately 90% of which show up once; 2.5% to 3% is in the top ten. Sequencing was performed on peripheral blood, taken on day 0 of AZD1222 vaccination. The chain joins TRBV3-1 (or the pseudogene TRBV3-2) to TRBJ1-6; D is undetermined. This clonotype was sampled from an adult in good health. CDR3 region: CASSQEGTNSPLHF. For the CDR3, the DNA is TGTGCCAGCAGCCAAGAAGGTACGAATTCACCCCTCCACTTT.